This entry lists 32 T cell receptor beta chains sequenced from one sample in a study of shared T cell receptors in the human thymus. The assay was immunoSEQ multiplex PCR, and TCRdb's table has in-frame clones only and misses some. The table shows about 400,000 clones, with approximately 95% occurring only once. Sequencing was done on a sample of thymocytes. All receptors derive from a human donor.

V usage is TRBV18 and J usage is TRBJ2-5; 13 nucleotides agree with TRBD2. CDR1 is KGHSH and CDR2 is LQKENI in the germline V gene. This CDR3 region has 15 residues. The V segment lost 6 bases and the J segment 3 bases; nucleotides outside the gene matches: 4. CDR3 coding DNA: TGTGCCAGCTCCCTGGGACTAGCGGGAAAAGAGACCCAGTACTTC. The encoded protein is CASSLGLAGKETQYF.

The J gene is TRBJ2-7, the V gene TRBV30; D is undetermined. This CDR3 is built from 12 residues. Per the germline V gene, CDR1 is GTSNPN and CDR2 is SVGIG (reference sequence). The V end was cut by 1 base, the J end by 2 bases, with 6 bases between. CDR3 nucleotides: TGTGCCTGGAGTGACGACGCCTACGAGCAGTACTTC. Translating gives CAWSDDAYEQYF.

The chain combines TRBV19 with TRBJ2-3; 8 bases are shared with TRBD1. CDR1 LNHDA and CDR2 SQIVND come from the germline V gene (reference sequence). The CDR3 consists of 13 residues. The V and J ends lost 3 bases and 4 bases, in that order; junction bases with no gene match: 0. In DNA form, the CDR3 reads TGTGCCAGTAGTATGGACAGGGCAGATACGCAGTATTTT. It translates to CASSMDRADTQYF.

The J gene is TRBJ2-7, the V gene TRBV15, with 7 nucleotides matching TRBD1. V was pared by 0 bases and J by 0 bases, with 2 bases of the junction left unmatched. This CDR3 comprises 15 residues. Germline assignment: CDR1 LNHNV and CDR2 YYDKDF (reference sequence). The CDR3 DNA sequence: TGTGCCACCAGCAGAGAGGGGACAGTCTCCTACGAGCAGTACTTC. Amino acid sequence: CATSREGTVSYEQYF.

V is TRBV4-3 and J is TRBJ2-1; 10 bases agree with TRBD2. V trimming: 0 bases; J trimming: 4 bases; junction bases outside the gene matches: 12. The germline V gene encodes CDR1 LGHNA and CDR2 YSLEER. This CDR3 contains 19 residues. CDR3 amino acids: CASSQERLAGVREYNEQFF. The CDR3 region has the DNA TGCGCCAGCAGCCAAGAGAGGCTAGCGGGAGTTAGGGAATACAATGAGCAGTTCTTC.

This clone was detected only once. As DNA, the CDR3 is TGTGCCAGCAGCGCCGGGACTAGAGCATACGAGCAGTACTTC. It yields the protein CASSAGTRAYEQYF. The V gene is TRBV5-6, the J gene TRBJ2-7, with TRBD2 matching over 8 bases. Germline CDR1 reads SGHDT; CDR2 reads YYEEEE. The J segment lost 4 bases and the V segment lost 4 bases, leaving 7 bases of the junction unmatched. This CDR3 spans 14 amino acids.

V gene TRBV25-1 combines with J gene TRBJ1-5; D is unclear. From germline, CDR1 is MGHDK and CDR2 SYGVNS. CDR3 length: 14 residues. Trimming stripped 4 bases from V and 0 bases from J, with 7 bases between. CDR3 sequence (DNA): TGTGCCAGCAGTGTAGCCTGTAGCAATCAGCCCCAGCATTTT. This encodes CASSVACSNQPQHF.

This sequence joins TRBV6-5 and TRBJ1-2; D possibly corresponds to TRBD1 (5 bases). Trimming took 6 bases from V and 5 from J, leaving 13 bases between them. CDR1 is MNHEY and CDR2 is SVGAGI in the germline V gene. CDR3 length equals 13 residues. The CDR3 sequence is CASRRGLCYGYTF. CDR3 DNA: TGTGCCAGCAGGAGGGGCCTCTGTTATGGCTACACCTTC.

The CDR3 DNA reads as TGTGCCTTCGGGACACCTGGAAACACCATATATTTT. As protein: CAFGTPGNTIYF. The chain combines TRBV10-3 with TRBJ1-3; weak D call: TRBD1 (6 bases). This CDR3 contains 12 residues. The ends were cut back, 11 bases at V and 2 bases at J, with 10 bases in the middle. Germline V CDR1 and CDR2: ENHRY, SYGVKD.

The chain is built from TRBV29-1 and TRBJ2-7; 7 bases are shared with TRBD1. The CDR3 has 13 residues. Germline trimming cut 6 bases from V and 4 bases from J; bases unmatched to any gene: 9. CDR1 is SQVTM, CDR2 ANQGSEA, per germline. For the CDR3, the DNA is TGCAGCGTACAGGGGAATTCACGGTACGAGCAGTACTTC. Translating gives CSVQGNSRYEQYF.

The chain links TRBV28 to TRBJ1-4; D is unresolved. The V and J ends lost 7 bases and 8 bases respectively, with 17 bases between them. The germline CDR1 and CDR2 sequences are MDHEN and SYDVKM. The CDR3 runs 14 residues. CDR3 nucleotides: TGTGCCAGCACCTCGGGTGTGTTTGAGGAAAAACTGTTTTTT. This codes for CASTSGVFEEKLFF.

The rearrangement links TRBV4-1 to TRBJ2-7; D gene ambiguous. The CDR3 contains 15 residues. V lost 4 bases, J lost 5 bases, and 18 bases lay in between. CDR1 and CDR2 from the germline V gene are MGHRA and YSYEKL. CDR3 bases: TGCGCCAGCAGCCTACCCTCGGAGCGAATCCACGAGCAGTACTTC. Residues: CASSLPSERIHEQYF.

The V and J genes are TRBV13 and TRBJ1-2; D uncertain. The V and J ends lost 2 bases and 6 bases respectively, with 19 bases between them. The CDR3 contains 16 residues. Germline V lookup: CDR1 PRHDT, CDR2 FYEKMQ (reference sequence). The CDR3 loop is CASSLIYRSRGHGYTF. The DNA of the CDR3 is TGTGCCAGCAGCTTAATCTATCGATCCCGAGGCCATGGCTACACCTTC.

The chain uses TRBV30 and TRBJ1-3; 7 nucleotides match TRBD1. The CDR3 loop spans 13 amino acids. From germline, CDR1 is GTSNPN and CDR2 SVGIG (reference sequence). Trimming removed 5 bases from V and 3 bases from J; junction bases left unmatched: 4. This CDR3 is CAWHQGDGNTIYF. In DNA, the CDR3 is TGTGCCTGGCACCAGGGGGATGGAAACACCATATATTTT.

The chain is built from TRBV7-9 and TRBJ2-7; 7 nucleotides align to TRBD1. The CDR3 sequence is 14 residues long. V lost 8 bases to trimming and J lost 0 bases; unmatched junction nucleotides: 7. Germline V lookup: CDR1 SEHNR, CDR2 FQNEAQ (reference sequence). This CDR3 reads CASDPGTASYEQYF. The CDR3 bases are TGTGCCAGCGACCCGGGGACAGCCTCCTACGAGCAGTACTTC.

The chain joins TRBV11-1 to TRBJ2-5; 12 positions match TRBD1. The V gene's germline CDR1 is SGHAT and CDR2 FQDESV (reference sequence). V trimming: 6 bases; J trimming: 5 bases; junction bases outside the gene matches: 4. The CDR3 extends over 14 amino acids. The CDR3 region has the DNA TGTGCCAGCAGAAGGGACAGGGGGCCGGAGACCCAGTACTTC. It codes for CASRRDRGPETQYF.

The V call is TRBV6-1, the J call TRBJ2-6; 8 positions agree with TRBD1. The V segment lost 5 bases and the J segment 1 base; nucleotides outside the gene matches: 1. Germline V gene sequence: CDR1 MNHNS, CDR2 SASEGT. This CDR3 comprises 15 residues. The CDR3 sequence is CASSHRGSGANVLTF. Here the CDR3 DNA reads TGTGCCAGCAGTCACAGGGGGTCTGGGGCCAACGTCCTGACTTTC.

This sequence joins TRBV27 and TRBJ2-1; D is perhaps TRBD2 (5 bases). Germline lookup yields CDR1 MNHEY and CDR2 SMNVEV (reference sequence). Trimming removed 2 bases at V and 2 bases at J, with 10 bases between. The CDR3 has 15 amino acids. DNA for the CDR3: TGTGCCAGCAGTTTAAGAGGGTACGCCTACAATGAGCAGTTCTTC. Its translation: CASSLRGYAYNEQFF.

This clone showed up just once. V gene TRBV5-1 combines with J gene TRBJ2-3; D uncertain. Trimming removed 2 bases at V and 0 bases at J, with 13 bases between. From germline, CDR1 is SGHRS and CDR2 YFSETQ. The CDR3 sequence is 16 residues long. The CDR3 loop reads CASSFPSGPSTDTQYF. The DNA of the CDR3 is TGCGCCAGCAGCTTTCCCTCTGGGCCTAGCACAGATACGCAGTATTTT.

The chain combines TRBV19 with TRBJ1-2; D is undetermined. There are 13 residues in the CDR3. The V and J ends lost 3 bases and 9 bases respectively, with 14 bases between them. The germline CDR1 and CDR2 sequences are LNHDA and SQIVND (reference sequence). In DNA form, the CDR3 reads TGTGCCAGTAGTATCGATGGGAGTAGGAGCTACACCTTC. Translated: CASSIDGSRSYTF.

V is TRBV18 and J is TRBJ2-7; 12 bases line up with TRBD2. Germline V gene lookup returns CDR1 KGHSH and CDR2 LQKENI. J was trimmed by 4 bases and V by 3 bases; bases with no gene match: 10. The CDR3 is 17 residues long. CDR3 in DNA: TGTGCCAGCTCACCGAGCCCGACTAGCGGGAGTACGTACGAGCAGTACTTC. Its translation: CASSPSPTSGSTYEQYF.

This chain links TRBV4-1 with TRBJ2-7, with TRBD2 as a possible D gene (5 bases). Trimming left V 0 bases short and J 5 bases short, with 14 bases between. Germline loops: CDR1 MGHRA, CDR2 YSYEKL. There are 15 residues in the CDR3. CDR3 in DNA: TGCGCCAGCAGCCAAGATTTAGAGGGAGCCCACGAGCAGTACTTC. Protein product: CASSQDLEGAHEQYF.

In nucleotides, the CDR3 is TGTGCCAGCAGTTTAGAGGGGTCCCCCAAAACCTACGAGCAGTACTTC. Translated, it gives CASSLEGSPKTYEQYF. The gene calls are TRBV27 and TRBJ2-7; D assignment may be TRBD1 or TRBD2 (5 bases each). Trimming left V 2 bases short and J 2 bases short, with 16 bases between. This CDR3 comprises 16 residues. Germline values: CDR1 MNHEY, CDR2 SMNVEV (reference sequence).

The chain links TRBV28 to TRBJ2-5; 11 nucleotides align to TRBD2. Germline CDR1 reads MDHEN; CDR2 reads SYDVKM. Trimming cost V 5 bases and J 2 bases; bases outside gene matches: 7. CDR3 size: 16 residues. CDR3 sequence reads: CASSQVTSGDQETQYF. The DNA for the CDR3 is TGTGCCAGCAGTCAAGTGACTAGCGGGGATCAAGAGACCCAGTACTTC.

The chain joins TRBV5-1 to TRBJ2-5, with D possibly matching TRBD2 (5 bases). The CDR3 loop spans 14 amino acids. Germline CDR1 reads SGHRS; CDR2 reads YFSETQ. Trimming took off 6 bases at V and 2 bases at J, with 14 bases between the two ends. In DNA, the CDR3 is TGCGCCAGCACCGAAGGGTCGGGACAAGAGACCCAGTACTTC. It encodes CASTEGSGQETQYF.

The V and J genes are TRBV11-2 and TRBJ2-7; possible D gene TRBD2, 5 bases. In germline, CDR1 is SGHAT, CDR2 FQNNGV. The V end lost 5 bases, the J end lost 2 bases, and 22 bases lay between the germline ends. The CDR3 sequence is 17 residues long. The CDR3 loop is CASSPRGGPVRTYEQYF. For the CDR3, the DNA is TGTGCCAGCAGCCCCCGGGGTGGCCCTGTTAGGACCTACGAGCAGTACTTC.

The chain joins TRBV6-6 to TRBJ1-4; no definite D call. Germline V lookup: CDR1 MNHNY, CDR2 SVGAGI (reference sequence). The CDR3 has 11 amino acids. Trimming shortened V by 6 bases and J by 4 bases, and 3 bases separated the two germline ends. The CDR3 DNA reads TGTGCCAGCAGCCGTAATGAAAAACTGTTTTTT. It encodes CASSRNEKLFF.

The gene calls are TRBV11-2 and TRBJ1-2; the D gene is possibly TRBD1 (5 bases). The CDR3 is 14 residues long. Germline CDR1 SGHAT, CDR2 FQNNGV. Trimming removed 3 bases at V and 6 bases at J, with 14 bases between. For the CDR3, the DNA is TGTGCCAGCAGCTTTAGGATAGGGGAAGATGGCTACACCTTC. Its protein product is CASSFRIGEDGYTF. Supplemented by reference TRBV11-2 and TRBJ1-2, the full variable domain reads EAGVAQSPRYKIIEKRQSVAFWCNPISGHATLYWYQQILGQGPKLLIQFQNNGVVDDSQLPKDRFSAERLKGVDSTLKIQPAKLEDSAVYLCASSFRIGEDGYTFGSGTRLTVV.

The rearrangement joins TRBV9 to TRBJ2-2; 8 bases fit TRBD2. CDR3 length: 16 residues. The V gene's germline CDR1 is SGDLS and CDR2 YYNGEE. V shed 5 bases, J shed 2 bases, and the junction held 8 bases outside the gene matches. Here the CDR3 DNA reads TGTGCCAGCAGTAAGGGCGGGAGGACCAACACCGGGGAGCTGTTTTTT. Amino acid sequence: CASSKGGRTNTGELFF.

V and J are TRBV6-4 and TRBJ2-2, with 9 bases matching TRBD2. This CDR3 contains 14 residues. The germline V gene encodes CDR1 MRHNA and CDR2 SNTAGT. V shed 2 bases, J shed 5 bases, and the junction held 0 bases outside the gene matches. CDR3 nucleotides: TGTGCCAGCAGTGACACTAGCGGGACCGGGGAGCTGTTTTTT. Protein sequence: CASSDTSGTGELFF.

This clone has a handful of counts. The V and J genes are TRBV9 and TRBJ1-1; 7 bases agree with TRBD1. The ends lost 3 bases at V and 3 bases at J; junction bases unmatched: 5. Germline-derived CDR1 and CDR2 are SGDLS and YYNGEE. The CDR3 covers 14 residues. The CDR3 coding sequence is TGTGCCAGCAGCGGGAACCAGGGGGACACTGAAGCTTTCTTT. Translated: CASSGNQGDTEAFF.

V is TRBV28 and J is TRBJ2-1, with 10 positions matching TRBD2. The CDR3 has 14 amino acids. The germline V gene has CDR1 MDHEN and CDR2 SYDVKM. V dropped 6 bases and J dropped 4; count of bases not matched to a gene: 3. The CDR3 reads CASRGLAEYNEQFF. The CDR3 region has the DNA TGTGCCAGCAGAGGACTAGCGGAGTACAATGAGCAGTTCTTC.